The 30 T cell receptor beta chains below come from one sample, sequenced in a study of blood T cell repertoires in COVID-19. Clones were read by immunoSEQ multiplex PCR, and TCRdb kept only the in-frame ones, dropping some. The sample consists of around 310,000 clones, 90% of them appearing once. The sequenced sample was peripheral blood. Source of these receptors: a woman in her 40s with COVID-19, enrolled during active disease.

The chain carries TRBV29-1 and TRBJ1-5, with TRBD1 identical over 7 bases. J was trimmed by 5 bases and V by 7 bases; bases with no gene match: 8. The CDR3 spans 13 residues. Germline values: CDR1 SQVTM, CDR2 ANQGSEA. This CDR3 reads CSAGDSRDQPQHF. CDR3 coding DNA: TGCAGCGCCGGGGACAGCCGAGATCAGCCCCAGCATTTT.

Worth noting for this clone: Other DNA variants within this sample encode the same CDR3. The rearrangement uses TRBV7-9 and TRBJ1-4; the match to TRBD1 covers 8 bases. The CDR3 length is 14 residues. Germline lookup yields CDR1 SEHNR and CDR2 FQNEAQ (reference sequence). V was pared by 4 bases and J by 3 bases, with 1 base of the junction left unmatched. CDR3 in DNA: TGTGCCAGCAGCTCGACAGGGGCTAATGAAAAACTGTTTTTT. Translated: CASSSTGANEKLFF. The entire variable domain, with the rest obtained from reference TRBV7-9 and TRBJ1-4, is as follows: DTGVSQNPRHKITKRGQNVTFRCDPISEHNRLYWYRQTLGQGPEFLTYFQNEAQLEKSRLLSDRFSAERPKGSFSTLEIQRTEQGDSAMYLCASSSTGANEKLFFGSGTQLSVL.

V and J are TRBV5-4 and TRBJ2-1, with 16 bases lining up with TRBD2. Looked up from germline, CDR1 is SGHNT and CDR2 is YYREEE (reference sequence). The V segment lost 2 bases and the J segment 8 bases; nucleotides outside the gene matches: 1. The CDR3 runs 15 residues. The CDR3 DNA reads as TGTGCCAGCAGCTTCGGGACTAGCGGGGGGGATGAGCAGTTCTTC. Translating gives CASSFGTSGGDEQFF.

The genes are TRBV7-9 and TRBJ2-7; D perhaps matches TRBD2 (5 bases). This CDR3 has 13 amino acids. Germline V lookup: CDR1 SEHNR, CDR2 FQNEAQ (reference sequence). V shed 5 bases and J shed 3 bases, with 11 bases lying between them. CDR3 protein: CASSPQRIYEQYF. The CDR3 nucleotides read TGTGCCAGCAGCCCCCAGCGGATCTACGAGCAGTACTTC.

The chain employs TRBV5-4 and TRBJ1-2, with 9 bases fitting TRBD1. Germline CDR1 reads SGHNT; CDR2 reads YYREEE (reference sequence). Unmatched junction bases numbered 7, after V lost 4 bases and J lost 6 bases. The CDR3 extends over 14 amino acids. The CDR3 coding sequence is TGTGCCAGCAGCCGGGACAGGGCAAGGAATGGCTACACCTTC. It yields the protein CASSRDRARNGYTF.

This rearrangement joins TRBV19 to TRBJ2-2; a weak D match, TRBD1 (5 bases). This CDR3 comprises 14 residues. The germline gives CDR1 LNHDA, CDR2 SQIVND (reference sequence). V gave up 8 bases and J gave up 0 bases, with 10 bases separating them. The CDR3 here is CASGQGTNTGELFF. The CDR3 DNA reads TGTGCCAGTGGTCAGGGTACGAACACCGGGGAGCTGTTTTTT.

The chain couples TRBV6-5 to TRBJ1-4, with D perhaps matching TRBD1 (6 bases). Trimming removed 2 bases at V and 8 bases at J, with 15 bases between. Per the germline V gene, CDR1 is MNHEY and CDR2 is SVGAGI. The CDR3 contains 15 residues. CDR3 nucleotide sequence: TGTGCCAGCAGTTACGGAAGGACAGTTAAAGAAAAACTGTTTTTT. Amino acids: CASSYGRTVKEKLFF.

This clone has a single count. The chain has TRBV27 and TRBJ2-7; D is unclear. CDR1 and CDR2 (germline): MNHEY, SMNVEV (reference sequence). V dropped 0 bases and J dropped 4 bases, with 10 bases sitting between them. The CDR3 sequence is 14 residues long. The CDR3 bases are TGTGCCAGCAGTTTATCGAGGAACCCTTACGAGCAGTACTTC. It codes for CASSLSRNPYEQYF.

The gene calls are TRBV6-2 or TRBV6-3 and TRBJ1-2, with 7 nucleotides matching TRBD1. Germline lookup yields CDR1 MNHEY and CDR2 SVGEGT. The length of the CDR3 is 12 residues. The junction had 1 base not matched to a gene; V was cut back by 2 bases and J by 7 bases. CDR3 region: CASSYGQAGYTF. CDR3 nucleotide sequence: TGTGCCAGCAGTTACGGACAGGCTGGCTACACCTTC.

The rearrangement joins TRBV19 to TRBJ2-1; TRBD2 matches 9 bases. The CDR3 covers 17 residues. V lost 7 bases and J lost 0; bases outside the gene matches: 10. Germline CDR1 and CDR2: LNHDA and SQIVND (reference sequence). The CDR3 nucleotides read TGTGCCAGTAAGCTAGCGGGGTTCCAGAGCTCCTACAATGAGCAGTTCTTC. It encodes CASKLAGFQSSYNEQFF.

The rearrangement joins TRBV6-2 or TRBV6-3 to TRBJ2-7; 7 positions agree with TRBD1. The V and J ends lost 2 bases and 0 bases, in that order; junction bases with no gene match: 4. From germline, CDR1 is MNHEY and CDR2 SVGEGT. The CDR3 contains 15 residues. The CDR3 sequence is CASSYGTDSSYEQYF. The CDR3 region has the DNA TGTGCCAGCAGTTACGGGACAGACAGCTCCTACGAGCAGTACTTC.

The chain combines TRBV27 with TRBJ1-6; TRBD1 might be the D (6 bases). CDR1 and CDR2 (germline): MNHEY, SMNVEV (reference sequence). The CDR3 has 14 amino acids. Trimming removed 4 bases at V and 12 bases at J, with 16 bases between. This CDR3 is CASSYRDSSVPLHF. For the CDR3, the DNA is TGTGCCAGCAGTTACAGGGATTCCAGCGTACCCCTCCACTTT.

This chain uses TRBV15 with TRBJ2-5, with TRBD1 matching over 7 bases. The CDR3 runs 14 residues. Trimming removed 1 base from V and 1 base from J; junction bases left unmatched: 0. The germline gives CDR1 LNHNV, CDR2 YYDKDF (reference sequence). CDR3 sequence reads: CATSRGDSQETQYF. The CDR3 coding sequence is TGTGCCACCAGCAGAGGGGACAGCCAAGAGACCCAGTACTTC.

This chain links TRBV18 with TRBJ1-1; perhaps TRBD1 as D (6 bases). V dropped 2 bases and J dropped 8 bases, with 9 bases sitting between them. Germline-derived CDR1 and CDR2 are KGHSH and LQKENI. The CDR3 totals 12 residues. The CDR3 sequence is CASSPKGTEAFF. In nucleotides, the CDR3 is TGTGCCAGCTCACCAAAGGGGACAGAAGCTTTCTTT.

The gene calls are TRBV28 and TRBJ1-1; 9 nucleotides line up with TRBD1. From germline, CDR1 is MDHEN and CDR2 SYDVKM. The CDR3 totals 17 residues. The V gene end was trimmed by 6 bases and the J gene end by 4 bases; junction bases not matched to a gene: 15. CDR3 bases: TGTGCCAGCAGACCTAATCCCGGGACAGGGAATACCACTGAAGCTTTCTTT. It is translated as CASRPNPGTGNTTEAFF.

With regard to this clone: This CDR3 is also generated by other DNA sequences in the sample. The chain joins TRBV9 to TRBJ2-7; TRBD2 agrees at 7 bases. The V segment lost 0 bases and the J segment 3 bases; nucleotides outside the gene matches: 3. The germline gives CDR1 SGDLS, CDR2 YYNGEE. The CDR3 is made up of 14 amino acids. The CDR3 protein is CASSVATGGYEQYF. The CDR3 coding sequence is TGTGCCAGCAGCGTAGCTACGGGGGGCTACGAGCAGTACTTC.

The chain combines TRBV28 with TRBJ2-2; D unresolved. Looked up from germline, CDR1 is MDHEN and CDR2 is SYDVKM. The CDR3 has 12 amino acids. V dropped 7 bases and J dropped 0 bases, with 3 bases sitting between them. The CDR3 region has the DNA TGTGCCAGCACTGCGAACACCGGGGAGCTGTTTTTT. Translating gives CASTANTGELFF.

The chain is built from TRBV7-2 and TRBJ1-6; 8 bases agree with TRBD1. V gave up 3 bases and J gave up 7 bases; unmatched junction bases: 5. In germline, CDR1 is SGHTA, CDR2 FQGNSA. The CDR3 consists of 15 residues. CDR3 bases: TGTGCCAGCAGCTTTGAGGACAGGGAGAATTCACCCCTCCACTTT. Translated, it gives CASSFEDRENSPLHF.

This chain links TRBV7-2 with TRBJ1-2; 7 positions agree with TRBD1. The germline gives CDR1 SGHTA, CDR2 FQGNSA. V was pared by 5 bases and J by 10 bases, with 13 bases of the junction left unmatched. CDR3 length: 14 residues. This CDR3 is CASSIKPTGAVYTF. CDR3 nucleotide sequence: TGTGCCAGCAGCATCAAACCTACAGGGGCCGTCTACACCTTC.

The chain has TRBV12-5 and TRBJ2-4; D possibly corresponds to TRBD2 (7 bases). Looked up from germline, CDR1 is LGHNT and CDR2 is FRNRAP. The CDR3 covers 14 residues. Trimming took 6 bases from V and 7 from J, leaving 16 bases between them. The DNA of the CDR3 is TGTGCTAGTGGGGTGGCGGGGGCTGGGAACATTCAGTACTTC. It translates to CASGVAGAGNIQYF.

The chain combines TRBV7-9 with TRBJ1-5; D call uncertain. Per germline, CDR1 SEHNR and CDR2 FQNEAQ (reference sequence). V lost 5 bases, J lost 0 bases, and 5 bases lay in between. The CDR3 contains 13 residues. The CDR3 is CASSGDSNQPQHF. The CDR3 region has the DNA TGTGCCAGCAGCGGAGATAGCAATCAGCCCCAGCATTTT. Based on the CDR3 plus reference TRBV7-9 and TRBJ1-5, the full variable domain is DTGVSQNPRHKITKRGQNVTFRCDPISEHNRLYWYRQTLGQGPEFLTYFQNEAQLEKSRLLSDRFSAERPKGSFSTLEIQRTEQGDSAMYLCASSGDSNQPQHFGDGTRLSIL.

This chain uses TRBV3-1 (or the pseudogene TRBV3-2) with TRBJ2-3; 12 positions match TRBD2. Germline CDR1 is LGHDT and CDR2 is YNNKEL (reference sequence). V gave up 3 bases and J gave up 2 bases; unmatched junction bases: 6. The CDR3 loop spans 17 amino acids. The CDR3 is CASSHGGLAGYTDTQYF. The CDR3 coding sequence is TGTGCCAGCAGCCATGGAGGACTAGCGGGGTACACAGATACGCAGTATTTT.

In its sample, this clone was seen a few times. The chain has TRBV6-5 and TRBJ1-5; TRBD1 matches 11 bases. The CDR3 consists of 12 residues. V gave up 10 bases and J gave up 7 bases; unmatched junction bases: 3. The germline CDR1 and CDR2 sequences are MNHEY and SVGAGI. CDR3 coding DNA: TGTGCCACCGGGACAGGGGGACAGCCCCAGCATTTT. It translates to CATGTGGQPQHF.

The chain joins TRBV3-1 (or the pseudogene TRBV3-2) to TRBJ2-2, with D possibly being TRBD1 (5 bases). V was pared by 3 bases and J by 3 bases, with 11 bases between. The CDR3 sequence is 15 residues long. Germline V CDR1 and CDR2: LGHDT, YNNKEL (reference sequence). CDR3 sequence (DNA): TGTGCCAGCAGCCAGAGTCTGGGGCACACCGGGGAGCTGTTTTTT. Translated: CASSQSLGHTGELFF.

This rearrangement joins TRBV2 to TRBJ2-7, with 11 bases fitting TRBD1. The CDR3 covers 19 residues. The germline gives CDR1 SNHLY, CDR2 FYNNEI. Trimming removed 1 base from V and 2 bases from J; junction bases left unmatched: 13. The CDR3 loop reads CASSEVVGQGALRPYEQYF. The CDR3 DNA sequence: TGTGCCAGCAGTGAAGTTGTAGGACAGGGGGCCCTCCGACCCTACGAGCAGTACTTC.

This clone was seen just once. This chain links TRBV15 with TRBJ1-6; D may be TRBD1 (6 bases). Between the trimmed V and J ends, which lost 0 bases and 11 bases, there was a span of 14 bases. Germline CDR1 LNHNV, CDR2 YYDKDF (reference sequence). The CDR3 contains 15 residues. CDR3: CATSRENTQGTPLHF. CDR3 DNA: TGTGCCACCAGCAGAGAAAATACACAGGGTACACCCCTCCACTTT.

CDR3 DNA: TGCGCCAGCAGCCAACAGGGCGTACAGTTGGGGGGCTACACCTTC. It codes for CASSQQGVQLGGYTF. The J gene is TRBJ1-2, the V gene TRBV4-3; possibly TRBD1 for D (5 bases). With 2 bases removed from V and 8 bases from J, the gap between germline ends came to 18 bases. Per germline, CDR1 LGHNA and CDR2 YSLEER. The CDR3 is made up of 15 amino acids.

The chain carries TRBV20-1 and TRBJ2-1; TRBD2 agrees at 13 bases. The CDR3 is made up of 15 amino acids. The ends lost 3 bases at V and 4 bases at J; junction bases unmatched: 3. Germline V gene data show CDR1 as DFQATT and CDR2 as SNEGSKA (reference sequence). DNA of the CDR3: TGCAGTGCTAGTAGGGGACTAGCGGGGTACAATGAGCAGTTCTTC. This encodes CSASRGLAGYNEQFF.

This chain joins TRBV18 and TRBJ2-7; 9 bases line up with TRBD2. Trimming removed 6 bases from V and 2 bases from J; junction bases left unmatched: 2. The germline V gene has CDR1 KGHSH and CDR2 LQKENI. The CDR3 consists of 13 residues. As DNA, the CDR3 is TGTGCCAGCTCTGCGGGGGGGGCCTACGAGCAGTACTTC. This codes for CASSAGGAYEQYF. The full variable domain, in which reference TRBV18 and TRBJ2-7 provide the parts outside the CDR3, is NAGVMQNPRHLVRRRGQEARLRCSPMKGHSHVYWYRQLPEEGLKFMVYLQKENIIDESGMPKERFSAEFPKEGPSILRIQQVVRGDSAAYFCASSAGGAYEQYFGPGTRLTVT.

This sequence joins TRBV5-1 and TRBJ2-2; 12 bases agree with TRBD2. CDR3 length: 18 residues. Germline V lookup: CDR1 SGHRS, CDR2 YFSETQ. The V and J ends lost 3 bases and 4 bases, in that order; junction bases with no gene match: 10. This CDR3 reads CASSSGLAGNRLTGELFF. CDR3 bases: TGCGCCAGCAGCTCGGGACTAGCGGGCAATCGCCTCACCGGGGAGCTGTTTTTT. Looking up the rest from reference TRBV5-1 and TRBJ2-2 gives the full variable domain: KAGVTQTPRYLIKTRGQQVTLSCSPISGHRSVSWYQQTPGQGLQFLFEYFSETQRNKGNFPGRFSGRQFSNSRSEMNVSTLELGDSALYLCASSSGLAGNRLTGELFFGEGSRLTVL.